These 26 T cell receptor beta chains came from one sample sequenced in a study of spatial heterogeneity in lung cancer. Time point described: blood at routine non-recurrence follow-up after resection. TCRdb used MiXCR to reprocess the 5' RACE reads, holding one entry per CDR3 protein. Seen here are around 98,000 distinct CDR3 sequences, approximately 19% observed once, and the top ten hold about a fifth. The starting material was PBMCs, obtained at follow-up. These receptor sequences come from a male donor with early-stage non-small cell lung cancer.

There are a few counts of this clonotype. The J gene is TRBJ1-1, the V gene TRBV4-2; perhaps TRBD1 as D (5 bases). The CDR3 sequence is 13 residues long. Germline assignment: CDR1 LGHNA and CDR2 YNFKEQ. V lost 0 bases to trimming and J lost 5 bases, with 7 bases between them. In DNA, the CDR3 is TGTGCCAGCAGCCAAGATCCAGGGACTGAAGCTTTCTTT. Protein product: CASSQDPGTEAFF.

The gene calls are TRBV5-1 and TRBJ2-7; D is ambiguous. The CDR3 contains 14 residues. The germline gives CDR1 SGHRS, CDR2 YFSETQ. Deletions cut 4 bases from V and 0 bases from J, with 11 bases between. CDR3 DNA sequence: TGCGCCAGCAGCCCCCGGACGGACTCCTACGAGCAGTACTTC. Translating it yields CASSPRTDSYEQYF.

The chain is built from TRBV7-2 and TRBJ2-5; D is unclear. The CDR3 length is 11 residues. Germline CDR1 and CDR2: SGHTA and FQGNSA. V was cut by 1 base and J by 4 bases, with 1 base left in between. The CDR3 bases are TGTGCCAGCAGCTTAGTAGAGACCCAGTACTTC. Encoded protein: CASSLVETQYF.

The gene calls are TRBV2 and TRBJ2-5, with TRBD2 matching over 16 bases. V lost 0 bases, J lost 3 bases, and 1 base stayed unmatched. Germline CDR1 reads SNHLY; CDR2 reads FYNNEI. This CDR3 is 17 amino acids long. The CDR3 spells CASSEAGTSGREETQYF. The DNA of the CDR3 is TGTGCCAGCAGTGAAGCGGGGACTAGCGGGAGGGAAGAGACCCAGTACTTC.

The chain employs TRBV7-2 and TRBJ2-1, with 7 bases lining up with TRBD1. Trimming took 5 bases from V and 6 from J; bases not matched to a gene: 4. CDR1 SGHTA and CDR2 FQGNSA come from the germline V gene. The CDR3 is made up of 13 amino acids. The CDR3 here is CASSPGTVNEQFF. The CDR3 DNA reads TGTGCCAGCAGCCCCGGGACAGTCAATGAGCAGTTCTTC.

This clonotype was counted between two and nine times. The V call is TRBV12-5, the J call TRBJ1-1; 7 nucleotides align to TRBD1. The CDR3 length is 15 residues. Germline assignment: CDR1 LGHNT and CDR2 FRNRAP. V trimming: 6 bases; J trimming: 1 base; junction bases outside the gene matches: 8. Here the CDR3 reads CASGLSDRRNTEAFF. CDR3 in DNA: TGTGCTAGTGGCCTTTCGGACAGGCGGAACACTGAAGCTTTCTTT.

The J gene is TRBJ2-5, the V gene TRBV2; 12 bases line up with TRBD1. Germline CDR1 and CDR2: SNHLY and FYNNEI. Unmatched junction bases numbered 7, after V lost 6 bases and J lost 5 bases. The CDR3 has 15 amino acids. The DNA for the CDR3 is TGTGCCAGCAGCACCGGGACAGGGGGCGCGGAGACCCAGTACTTC. It encodes CASSTGTGGAETQYF.

In the case of this clonotype: A junction end diverges from the germline sequence, so it may reflect a read error. The chain recombines TRBV20-1 with TRBJ2-3; D uncertain. Germline CDR1 is DFQATT and CDR2 is SNEGSKA (reference sequence). CDR3 size: 13 residues. CDR3 nucleotides: TGCAGTGCCAGAGTGGGTCCCACAGATACGCAGTATTTT. Protein product: CSARVGPTDTQYF.

In its sample, this clonotype was seen a few times. The chain combines TRBV7-2 with TRBJ1-1; D call uncertain. CDR3 size: 13 residues. Deletions cut 4 bases from V and 11 bases from J, with 17 bases between. From germline, CDR1 is SGHTA and CDR2 FQGNSA. CDR3 protein: CASSSNPKTEAFF. CDR3 nucleotides: TGTGCCAGCAGCTCGAACCCCAAGACCGAGGCTTTCTTT.

This clonotype was seen repeatedly, ten times or more. V gene TRBV20-1 combines with J gene TRBJ2-7, with 9 bases matching TRBD2. V shed 0 bases and J 3 bases; nucleotides not matched to a gene: 6. The V gene's germline CDR1 is DFQATT and CDR2 SNEGSKA (reference sequence). The CDR3 totals 15 residues. CDR3 residues: CSARDPAGGHYEQYF. The CDR3 nucleotides are TGCAGTGCTAGAGATCCGGCGGGAGGGCACTACGAGCAGTACTTC.

This clonotype came up a few times. This rearrangement joins TRBV11-1 to TRBJ2-7, with no clear D. CDR3 length: 14 residues. V was trimmed by 5 bases and J by 0 bases, leaving 11 bases between them. In germline, CDR1 is SGHAT, CDR2 FQDESV (reference sequence). The CDR3 bases are TGTGCCAGCAGCCGAGAAACTGGCTCCTACGAGCAGTACTTC. This translates into CASSRETGSYEQYF.

The V gene is TRBV7-9, the J gene TRBJ1-1; D unresolved. CDR3 length: 14 residues. Germline CDR1 and CDR2: SEHNR and FQNEAQ (reference sequence). The V and J ends lost 1 base and 8 bases respectively, with 14 bases between them. The CDR3 protein is CASSLDSERREAFF. As DNA, the CDR3 is TGTGCCAGCAGCTTAGATTCAGAGCGTAGGGAAGCTTTCTTT.

This clonotype was counted at least ten times. The chain carries TRBV12-3 or TRBV12-4 and TRBJ2-5; D remains unclear. CDR3 size: 16 residues. V lost 2 bases to trimming and J lost 1 base, with 14 bases between them. As DNA, the CDR3 is TGTGCCAGCAGTTTATCTACGGCCGTGCTCCAAGAGACCCAGTACTTC. Its translation is CASSLSTAVLQETQYF.

This clonotype has a handful of counts. The CDR3 sequence: CATSTRQRAGANGNTIYF. The CDR3 coding sequence is TGTGCCACCAGCACTAGGCAAAGGGCGGGGGCTAATGGAAACACCATATATTTT. This chain uses TRBV15 with TRBJ1-3; possible D gene TRBD1, 6 bases. V was pared by 4 bases and J by 3 bases, with 22 bases between. CDR3 length equals 18 residues. CDR1 is LNHNV, CDR2 YYDKDF, per germline (reference sequence).

This clonotype was found once. This rearrangement joins TRBV2 to TRBJ1-1; TRBD1 matches 11 bases. The V gene end was trimmed by 6 bases and the J gene end by 4 bases; junction bases not matched to a gene: 4. The germline V gene has CDR1 SNHLY and CDR2 FYNNEI. The CDR3 runs to 14 residues. The CDR3 here is CASRDRGLGTEAFF. As DNA, the CDR3 is TGTGCCAGCAGGGACAGGGGGCTGGGCACTGAAGCTTTCTTT.

V and J are TRBV7-3 and TRBJ2-3, with D uncertain. The germline CDR1 and CDR2 sequences are SGHTA and FQGTGA. CDR3 length: 14 amino acids. The V end was cut by 2 bases, the J end by 6 bases, with 12 bases between. DNA of the CDR3: TGTGCCAGCAGCTTAGGTCAGGCCATTGATACGCAGTATTTT. Encoded protein: CASSLGQAIDTQYF.

V and J are TRBV19 and TRBJ1-5; 9 bases fit TRBD1. The CDR3 consists of 16 residues. The J segment lost 11 bases and the V segment lost 5 bases, leaving 16 bases of the junction unmatched. CDR1 is LNHDA, CDR2 SQIVND, per germline (reference sequence). CDR3 nucleotides: TGTGCCAGTAGTGGACAGGGGACGCCAACCCCTTATGCCCAGCATTTT. It yields the protein CASSGQGTPTPYAQHF.

This chain links TRBV6-1 with TRBJ2-5, with D tentatively TRBD2 (5 bases). Germline CDR1 and CDR2: MNHNS and SASEGT. V was trimmed by 5 bases and J by 7 bases, leaving 23 bases between them. The CDR3 consists of 16 residues. Here the CDR3 reads CASSQGPFSGEGTQYF. The CDR3 bases are TGTGCCAGCAGTCAAGGACCGTTTTCTGGAGAGGGGACCCAGTACTTC.

This clonotype was counted a few times. The V gene is TRBV2, the J gene TRBJ2-2; D is unresolved. Between the trimmed V and J ends, which lost 3 bases and 1 base, there was a span of 6 bases. CDR1 is SNHLY and CDR2 is FYNNEI in the germline V gene. The CDR3 runs to 14 residues. The chain's CDR3 is CASSETLNTGELFF. Here the CDR3 DNA reads TGTGCCAGCAGTGAGACCCTGAACACCGGGGAGCTGTTTTTT.

The chain has TRBV12-3 or TRBV12-4 and TRBJ1-6, with 7 bases matching TRBD1. This CDR3 region has 15 residues. Trimming took 4 bases from V and 6 from J; bases not matched to a gene: 6. The CDR3 sequence is CASSSRDSPNSPLHF. The CDR3 DNA sequence: TGTGCCAGCAGTTCCCGGGACAGCCCTAATTCACCCCTCCACTTT.

This clonotype was picked up a small number of times. The chain joins TRBV10-3 to TRBJ2-1; TRBD2 matches 8 bases. The CDR3 length is 16 residues. The ends lost 0 bases at V and 4 bases at J; junction bases unmatched: 5. The V gene's germline CDR1 is ENHRY and CDR2 SYGVKD. DNA of the CDR3: TGTGCCATCAGTGAGTCTAGCGGGGTGGTATACAATGAGCAGTTCTTC. Translating it yields CAISESSGVVYNEQFF.

The rearrangement joins TRBV5-5 to TRBJ2-2; tentatively, D is TRBD2 (7 bases). Germline V gene sequence: CDR1 SGHKS, CDR2 YYEKEE (reference sequence). CDR3 size: 17 residues. Trimming took 1 base from V and 4 from J, leaving 17 bases between them. The CDR3 protein is CASSLYRGARVTGELFF. The CDR3 DNA sequence: TGTGCCAGCAGCTTGTATCGGGGGGCGCGGGTCACCGGGGAGCTGTTTTTT. Based on the CDR3 plus reference TRBV5-5 and TRBJ2-2, the full variable domain is DAGVTQSPTHLIKTRGQQVTLRCSPISGHKSVSWYQQVLGQGPQFIFQYYEKEERGRGNFPDRFSARQFPNYSSELNVNALLLGDSALYLCASSLYRGARVTGELFFGEGSRLTVL.

This clonotype was seen more than once but under ten times. The V call is TRBV12-3 or TRBV12-4, the J call TRBJ1-5, with D tentatively TRBD1 (5 bases). This CDR3 spans 14 amino acids. Trimming left V 3 bases short and J 5 bases short, with 11 bases between. CDR3 residues: CASSFGGDDQPQHF. In nucleotides, the CDR3 is TGTGCCAGCAGTTTTGGGGGGGATGATCAGCCCCAGCATTTT.

This clonotype occurred many times. J is TRBJ2-5 and V is TRBV20-1; the D call may be TRBD1 or TRBD2 (5 bases each). The CDR3 runs 14 residues. The germline V gene has CDR1 DFQATT and CDR2 SNEGSKA (reference sequence). Trimming shortened V by 3 bases and J by 1 base, and 12 bases separated the two germline ends. DNA for the CDR3: TGCAGTGCTAGCACCGCAGGGACCCAAGAGACCCAGTACTTC. Its translation: CSASTAGTQETQYF.

This clonotype was seen a few times. The J gene is TRBJ2-7, the V gene TRBV10-3; D possibly corresponds to TRBD2 (5 bases). Germline CDR1 is ENHRY and CDR2 is SYGVKD. This CDR3 is built from 16 residues. V lost 0 bases and J lost 0, with 12 bases in between. The CDR3 DNA reads TGTGCCATCAGTGAGTCAGACCCAGGAGGCTCCTACGAGCAGTACTTC. Its protein is CAISESDPGGSYEQYF.

The chain recombines TRBV12-3 or TRBV12-4 with TRBJ2-7, with 9 bases that match TRBD1. V shed 6 bases and J 6 bases; nucleotides not matched to a gene: 9. The length of the CDR3 is 14 residues. The DNA for the CDR3 is TGTGCCAGCAGCAGAGGGACAGGGAGTTTCGAGCAGTACGTC. This translates into CASSRGTGSFEQYV.